This entry describes one TCR beta chain. The method was immunoSEQ multiplex PCR; TCRdb's version includes in-frame clones alone and lacks a portion of them. This sample carries about 9,700 clones, around 81% of them seen once, and the ten largest clones take approximately 19%. The sample is drawn from a study of somatic mutations in cytotoxic T cells in rheumatoid arthritis. The V and J ends lost 0 bases and 4 bases respectively, with 12 bases between them. CDR1 and CDR2 (germline): SGDLS, YYNGEE. This CDR3 region has 15 residues. The genes are TRBV9 and TRBJ2-3; tentative D call: TRBD1 (6 bases). Material: CD8+ T cells sorted from blood. The origin of this receptor is a woman between 50 and 59 years old in good health. CDR3 in amino acids: CASSVGSGAADTQYF. The CDR3 region has the DNA TGTGCCAGCAGCGTAGGTTCAGGGGCGGCAGATACGCAGTATTTT. Filled out from reference TRBV9 and TRBJ2-3, the complete variable domain reads DSGVTQTPKHLITATGQRVTLRCSPRSGDLSVYWYQQSLDQGLQFLIQYYNGEERAKGNILERFSAQQFPDLHSELNLSSLELGDSALYFCASSVGSGAADTQYFGPGTRLTVL.